The rows below give T cell receptor beta chains drawn from one sample of a study of blood T cell repertoires in COVID-19. Clones were sequenced by immunoSEQ multiplex PCR, and TCRdb holds only the in-frame ones, with some missing. Seen here are about 97,000 clones, more than 90% observed once, and the top ten hold 1.9%. Sequencing was carried out using peripheral blood. These receptors originate from a woman aged 50 to 65 with COVID-19, enrolled during active disease. Both conserved end residues are part of each CDR3. The D gene is left open where the match is weak. Some rows mark clone size as missing; the rest say once, few, many or name a class of expanded clone.

.	TRBJ2-1	.	TRBV12-5	TGTGCTAGTGGTGTGGCGGTCAATGAGCAGTTCTTC	CASGVAVNEQFF
.	TRBJ1-1	.	TRBV10-3	TGTGCCATCAGTGACAGGGCGAACACTGAAGCTTTCTTT	CAISDRANTEAFF
TRBD2	TRBJ2-7	.	TRBV7-2	TGTGCCAGCAGCACCGGGACTAGCGGTCCCTACGAGCAGTACTTC	CASSTGTSGPYEQYF
.	TRBJ1-4	.	TRBV7-9	TGTGCCAGCAGCGTCCAACAGGGCCCTAATGAAAAACTGTTTTTT	CASSVQQGPNEKLFF
.	TRBJ2-4	.	TRBV9	TGTGCCAGCAGCGTGGAGGGGGACAGTGCCAAAAACATTCAGTACTTC	CASSVEGDSAKNIQYF
TRBD1	TRBJ2-7	.	TRBV3-1/TRBV3-2	TGTGCCAGCAGCCATCAGGGGGAATACTACGAGCAGTACTTC	CASSHQGEYYEQYF
TRBD1	TRBJ2-5	.	TRBV10-3	TGTGCCATCAGTGACCCGGACAGGGAAGAGACCCAGTACTTC	CAISDPDREETQYF
.	TRBJ1-4	.	TRBV5-1	TGCGCCAGCAGCTTGGGAGCAGACGGGGAAAAACTGTTTTTT	CASSLGADGEKLFF
.	TRBJ1-6	.	TRBV27	TGTGCCAGCAGTTTTGGGGGGGCTCATAATTCACCCCTCCACTTT	CASSFGGAHNSPLHF
.	TRBJ1-6	.	TRBV30	TGTGCCTGTGCCGACAGGTTCTATTCACCCCTCCACTTT	CACADRFYSPLHF
.	TRBJ1-1	.	TRBV11-2	TGTGCCAGCAGCTTAGTGGCAGGTCGGACTGAAGCTTTCTTT	CASSLVAGRTEAFF
TRBD1	TRBJ2-1	.	TRBV7-2	TGTGCCAGCAGCGTACCTCCGGGACAGTACTACAATGAGCAGTTCTTC	CASSVPPGQYYNEQFF
TRBD1	TRBJ1-2	.	TRBV19	TGTGCCAGTAGTATGCCGGGACAGGGGCGCTATGGCTACACCTTC	CASSMPGQGRYGYTF
TRBD2	TRBJ2-2	.	TRBV5-1	TGCGCCAGCAGCTTAATATCGAGGACTAGCGGGGGGGCCAGCACCGGGGAGCTGTTTTTT	CASSLISRTSGGASTGELFF
TRBD1	TRBJ1-4	once	TRBV6-5	TGTGCCAGCAGTTACCTACAGGGGGCTTATGAAAAACTGTTTTTT	CASSYLQGAYEKLFF
.	TRBJ1-5	.	TRBV6-5	TGTGCCAGCAGTTCCCCCCTGCCAGGGGGCAATCAGCCCCAGCATTTT	CASSSPLPGGNQPQHF
TRBD1	TRBJ2-2	.	TRBV11-2	TGTGCCAGCAGACATAGCCTCGGGACAGGGTGGGATTTAAGGGAGCTGTTTTTT	CASRHSLGTGWDLRELFF
.	TRBJ2-3	.	TRBV27	TGTGCCAGCAGTTCCCCGGCGGGACGACGCACAGATACGCAGTATTTT	CASSSPAGRRTDTQYF
.	TRBJ2-7	.	TRBV19	TGTGCCAGCTCTGACACAGGGAGAGGCGAGCAGTACTTC	CASSDTGRGEQYF
.	TRBJ1-5	.	TRBV7-8	TGTGCCAGCAGCTTAGGGGGAGGGGAGGGGAAGCCCCAGCATTTT	CASSLGGGEGKPQHF
TRBD1	TRBJ1-2	.	TRBV2	TGTGCCAGCAGTCTGGACAGGGAAAACTATGGCTACACCTTC	CASSLDRENYGYTF
.	TRBJ1-5	.	TRBV19	TGTGCCAGTAGTACCGACAGGTACAATCAGCCCCAGCATTTT	CASSTDRYNQPQHF
.	TRBJ1-5	once	TRBV6-6	TGTGCCAGCAGTTACGGGGCCCCTGGTCAGCCCCAGCATTTT	CASSYGAPGQPQHF
.	TRBJ1-2	.	TRBV5-1	TGCGCCAGCAGCTTGTTCGGAGAGGAGGATGGCTACACCTTC	CASSLFGEEDGYTF
TRBD1	TRBJ2-4	.	TRBV24-1	TGTGCCACCAGTGATGGACAGGGGGCCAGGAACATTCAGTACTTC	CATSDGQGARNIQYF
TRBD2	TRBJ2-5	.	TRBV27	TGTGCCAGCAGAGGACTAGCGGGCCAAGAAAGGACCCAGTACTTC	CASRGLAGQERTQYF
.	TRBJ2-5	.	TRBV12-3/TRBV12-4	TGTGCCAGCAGTCGACAGTCACAAGAGACCCAGTACTTC	CASSRQSQETQYF
.	TRBJ1-5	.	TRBV11-3	TGTGCCAGCAGCCCTACCTCTAAGGGGGGGGTCCTGGGACAGCCCCAGCATTTT	CASSPTSKGGVLGQPQHF
.	TRBJ2-1	.	TRBV27	TGTGCCAGCAGAAGACTAGTGCCAGGACGGTCCTACAATGAGCAGTTCTTC	CASRRLVPGRSYNEQFF
TRBD2	TRBJ2-1	once	TRBV5-1	TGCGCCAGCAGCTCCAGAGGGCTAGCGGGCTCCTACAATGAGCAGTTCTTC	CASSSRGLAGSYNEQFF
.	TRBJ1-1	.	TRBV5-4	TGTGCCAGCAGCTTGGAATGGTCCTCGGGGAACACTGAAGCTTTCTTT	CASSLEWSSGNTEAFF
.	TRBJ1-2	once	TRBV9	TGTGCCAGCAGCCCGGGAGTGGCGGGTGGATATGGCTACACCTTC	CASSPGVAGGYGYTF
.	TRBJ1-1	.	TRBV9	TGTGCCAGCAGCGTTGGGCCAGTTGATATTTCCATGAACACTGAAGCTTTCTTT	CASSVGPVDISMNTEAFF
.	TRBJ1-5	.	TRBV6-1	TGTGCCAGCAGTGAAGGCTATGGGGGGAGCAATCAGCCCCAGCATTTT	CASSEGYGGSNQPQHF
.	TRBJ1-1	.	TRBV11-3	TGTGCCAGCAGCCGAACTCTTCAGGGGTCCCGATACACTGAAGCTTTCTTT	CASSRTLQGSRYTEAFF
TRBD2	TRBJ2-1	.	TRBV15	TGTGCCACCAGCAGGGAAAGAACTAGCGGGCCCCTATACAATGAGCAGTTCTTC	CATSRERTSGPLYNEQFF
.	TRBJ1-1	once	TRBV14	TGTGCCAGCAGCCAGAGGGACACGAGAGGAGCTTTCTTT	CASSQRDTRGAFF
TRBD1	TRBJ1-5	.	TRBV16	TGTGCCAGCAGCTCACACCCGGGACAGGGGGCGAATCAGCCCCAGCATTTT	CASSSHPGQGANQPQHF
.	TRBJ1-5	.	TRBV5-1	TGCGCCAGCAGCTTGCTGTCAGACATTAATCAGCCCCAGCATTTT	CASSLLSDINQPQHF
.	TRBJ1-1	.	TRBV19	TGTGCCAGTAGGAGGGCTGGAGCCACTGAAGCTTTCTTT	CASRRAGATEAFF